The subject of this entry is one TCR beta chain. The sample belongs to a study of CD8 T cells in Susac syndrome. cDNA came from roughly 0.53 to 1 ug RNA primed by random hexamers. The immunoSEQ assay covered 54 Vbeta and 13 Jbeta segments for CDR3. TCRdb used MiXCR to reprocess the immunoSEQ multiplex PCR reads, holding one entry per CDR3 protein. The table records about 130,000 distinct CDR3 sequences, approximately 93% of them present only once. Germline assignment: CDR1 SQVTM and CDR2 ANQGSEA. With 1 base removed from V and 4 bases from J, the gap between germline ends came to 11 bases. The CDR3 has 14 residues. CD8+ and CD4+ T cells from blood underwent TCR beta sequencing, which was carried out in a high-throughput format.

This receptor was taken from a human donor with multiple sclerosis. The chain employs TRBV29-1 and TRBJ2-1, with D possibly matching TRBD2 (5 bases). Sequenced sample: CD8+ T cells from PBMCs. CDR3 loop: CSVEGLAKYNEQFF. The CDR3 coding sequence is TGCAGCGTTGAAGGCCTAGCCAAATACAATGAGCAGTTCTTC.